The 20 T cell receptor beta chains reported below all come from one sample, sequenced in a study of Siglec-9 on CD8 T cells in melanoma (dated by TCRdb to between 2018 and 2020). Receptor amplification or capture employed the immunoSEQ multiplex PCR assay. Not all clones reach the TCRdb copy of this immuneACCESS table, which keeps in-frame sequences only. Checked studies attribute under half of the gap to unresolved V genes and leave the rest unexplained. Present in this sample are 25,000 to 30,000 clones, 80% of which were seen just once. Almost 6% of the sample is taken by the ten largest. The sequenced sample consisted of Siglec-9- CD8+ T cells sorted from blood. Interpreted using the paper, the cell subset or site label stands for: CD8 T cells lacking Siglec-9. The receptors come from a human donor in good health.

The gene calls are TRBV18 and TRBJ2-1; D gene ambiguous. V was trimmed by 5 bases and J by 4 bases, leaving 12 bases between them. This CDR3 is built from 14 residues. Germline V gene lookup returns CDR1 KGHSH and CDR2 LQKENI. The CDR3 sequence: CASSSWTAYNEQFF. The CDR3 DNA follows: TGTGCCAGCTCATCTTGGACCGCTTACAATGAGCAGTTCTTC. Together with reference TRBV18 and TRBJ2-1, the CDR3 gives the full variable domain: NAGVMQNPRHLVRRRGQEARLRCSPMKGHSHVYWYRQLPEEGLKFMVYLQKENIIDESGMPKERFSAEFPKEGPSILRIQQVVRGDSAAYFCASSSWTAYNEQFFGPGTRLTVL.

This chain links TRBV10-1 with TRBJ1-3; D uncertain. CDR1 and CDR2 from the germline V gene are WNHNN and SYGVQD (reference sequence). This CDR3 contains 15 residues. The ends were cut back, 1 base at V and 0 bases at J, with 7 bases in the middle. CDR3 in amino acids: CASSEYGSSGNTIYF. CDR3 nucleotides: TGCGCCAGCAGTGAGTATGGGAGCTCTGGAAACACCATATATTTT.

The CDR3 region has the DNA TGTGCCAGTACCCCCGGGAACACCGGGGAGCTGTTTTTT. Translating gives CASTPGNTGELFF. This chain joins TRBV19 and TRBJ2-2; D gene unclear. Germline V CDR1 and CDR2: LNHDA, SQIVND (reference sequence). V was shortened by 7 bases and J by 1 base, with 7 bases between the two germline ends. This CDR3 is built from 13 residues.

This clone was seen only once. The chain combines TRBV5-6 with TRBJ2-7; weak D call: TRBD2 (5 bases). The CDR3 covers 13 residues. V was cut by 0 bases and J by 5 bases, with 9 bases left in between. Per germline, CDR1 SGHDT and CDR2 YYEEEE. In DNA form, the CDR3 reads TGTGCCAGCAGCTTGGCCTCGGGGAACGAGCAGTACTTC. Translated: CASSLASGNEQYF. The whole variable domain, remainder taken from reference TRBV5-6 and TRBJ2-7, is DAGVTQSPTHLIKTRGQQVTLRCSPKSGHDTVSWYQQALGQGPQFIFQYYEEEERQRGNFPDRFSGHQFPNYSSELNVNALLLGDSALYLCASSLASGNEQYFGPGTRLTVT.

The chain links TRBV19 to TRBJ1-2; 10 nucleotides align to TRBD1. Looked up from germline, CDR1 is LNHDA and CDR2 is SQIVND (reference sequence). V lost 5 bases to trimming and J lost 3 bases; unmatched junction nucleotides: 6. The CDR3 has 15 amino acids. CDR3 coding DNA: TGTGCCAGTAGTCCCGGGACAGGGGTGGACTATGGCTACACCTTC. As protein: CASSPGTGVDYGYTF.

V usage is TRBV27 and J usage is TRBJ2-7; unclear D gene. The germline V gene has CDR1 MNHEY and CDR2 SMNVEV (reference sequence). The V and J ends lost 1 base and 7 bases respectively, with 8 bases between them. The CDR3 runs to 12 residues. CDR3 amino acids: CASSLFGREQYF. The CDR3 DNA follows: TGTGCCAGCAGTTTATTCGGGCGGGAGCAGTACTTC.

J is TRBJ1-1 and V is TRBV10-3, with TRBD1 as a possible D gene (6 bases). The CDR3 extends over 16 amino acids. Germline V CDR1 and CDR2: ENHRY, SYGVKD. Between the trimmed V and J ends, which lost 6 bases and 0 bases, there was a span of 17 bases. The CDR3 DNA reads TGTGCCATCAGAGAGACAGGAGCATATTTGAACACTGAAGCTTTCTTT. Translated: CAIRETGAYLNTEAFF.

This chain uses TRBV21-1 with TRBJ2-7. TRBV21-1 is shown as a pseudogene. The CDR3 totals 10 residues. The CDR3 DNA sequence: TGTGCCAGCACCCTCCTCGAGCAGTACGTC. The encoded protein is CASTLLEQYV.

This chain connects TRBV29-1 to TRBJ2-2; 9 bases map to TRBD1. This CDR3 spans 15 amino acids. Germline V CDR1 and CDR2: SQVTM, ANQGSEA. The ends lost 3 bases at V and 2 bases at J; junction bases unmatched: 4. The CDR3 loop is CSVDTGGTNTGELFF. CDR3 coding DNA: TGCAGCGTTGATACAGGGGGCACCAACACCGGGGAGCTGTTTTTT.

The rearrangement links TRBV2 to TRBJ1-1; D ambiguous. Germline V gives CDR1 SNHLY, CDR2 FYNNEI. This CDR3 has 12 amino acids. V lost 9 bases, J lost 2 bases, and 10 bases lay in between. CDR3 amino acids: CASLHRNTEAFF. The CDR3 nucleotides read TGTGCCAGTCTCCATAGAAACACTGAAGCTTTCTTT. The full variable domain, its missing parts supplied by reference TRBV2 and TRBJ1-1, is EPEVTQTPSHQVTQMGQEVILRCVPISNHLYFYWYRQILGQKVEFLVSFYNNEISEKSEIFDDQFSVERPDGSNFTLKIRSTKLEDSAMYFCASLHRNTEAFFGQGTRLTVV.

This clone showed up just a few times. V is TRBV27 and J is TRBJ1-2; D is unclear. Germline CDR1 MNHEY, CDR2 SMNVEV (reference sequence). V was pared by 4 bases and J by 4 bases, with 19 bases between. CDR3 length: 16 residues. The CDR3 region is CASSWAAGNVVYGYTF. CDR3 sequence (DNA): TGTGCCAGCAGTTGGGCGGCAGGTAACGTAGTCTATGGCTACACCTTC.

The chain carries TRBV7-9 and TRBJ1-1; perhaps TRBD1 as D (5 bases). V was cut by 5 bases and J by 0 bases, with 10 bases left in between. The V gene's germline CDR1 is SEHNR and CDR2 FQNEAQ (reference sequence). The CDR3 extends over 14 amino acids. The CDR3 coding sequence is TGTGCCAGCAGCGACGGACACATGAACACTGAAGCTTTCTTT. Protein sequence: CASSDGHMNTEAFF.

This sequence joins TRBV7-8 and TRBJ1-5; D not resolved. CDR1 is SGHVS and CDR2 is FQNEAQ in the germline V gene. The CDR3 consists of 16 residues. Trimming shortened V by 8 bases and J by 2 bases, and 19 bases separated the two germline ends. The CDR3 is CASHGEGTRGNQPQHF. The CDR3 nucleotides are TGTGCCAGCCACGGCGAGGGCACTAGGGGCAATCAGCCCCAGCATTTT.

The V call is TRBV28, the J call TRBJ2-7; maybe TRBD2 (6 bases). V dropped 3 bases and J dropped 2 bases, with 11 bases sitting between them. Germline CDR1 MDHEN, CDR2 SYDVKM. The CDR3 runs 14 residues. CDR3 sequence reads: CASSFRRLAYEQYV. For the CDR3, the DNA is TGTGCCAGCAGTTTCCGTCGACTAGCCTACGAGCAGTACGTC.

This chain connects TRBV9 to TRBJ1-1; D not certain. CDR1 is SGDLS and CDR2 is YYNGEE in the germline V gene. Trimming pared 4 bases from V and 3 bases from J, leaving 7 bases between. The CDR3 has 12 residues. CDR3 amino acids: CASSPPDTEAFF. The CDR3 nucleotides read TGTGCCAGCAGCCCCCCGGACACTGAAGCTTTCTTT.

The DNA for the CDR3 is TGTGCCAGCGGCGACAGTTACAATCAGCCCCAGCATTTT. Protein product: CASGDSYNQPQHF. The chain joins TRBV5-5 to TRBJ1-5, with TRBD1 as a possible D gene (5 bases). The germline V gene has CDR1 SGHKS and CDR2 YYEKEE (reference sequence). CDR3 length equals 13 residues. V dropped 7 bases and J dropped 3 bases, with 11 bases sitting between them.

The genes are TRBV9 and TRBJ2-1, with D perhaps matching TRBD1 or TRBD2 (5 bases each). This CDR3 is 15 amino acids long. Germline assignment: CDR1 SGDLS and CDR2 YYNGEE. V was pared by 4 bases and J by 4 bases, with 15 bases between. CDR3 in amino acids: CASSSHNGAYNEQFF. DNA for the CDR3: TGTGCCAGCAGCTCACACAACGGGGCTTACAATGAGCAGTTCTTC.

This clone showed up just a few times. The V gene is TRBV15, the J gene TRBJ1-5, with D unclear. CDR1 is LNHNV, CDR2 YYDKDF, per germline (reference sequence). V gave up 6 bases and J gave up 1 base, with 10 bases separating them. CDR3 length: 14 residues. Here the CDR3 reads CATREDQSNQPQHF. DNA for the CDR3: TGTGCCACCAGGGAGGATCAGAGCAATCAGCCCCAGCATTTT.

The chain couples TRBV7-9 to TRBJ2-3; D is unresolved. V dropped 8 bases and J dropped 4 bases, with 10 bases sitting between them. The CDR3 is 12 amino acids. CDR1 and CDR2 from the germline V gene are SEHNR and FQNEAQ (reference sequence). This chain's CDR3 is CASAGSADTQYF. Here the CDR3 DNA reads TGTGCCAGCGCAGGATCCGCAGATACGCAGTATTTT.

V and J are TRBV6-5 and TRBJ2-7, with D perhaps assigned TRBD1 or TRBD2 (5 bases each). Germline values: CDR1 MNHEY, CDR2 SVGAGI. This CDR3 contains 13 residues. V was pared by 6 bases and J by 6 bases, with 15 bases between. CDR3 loop: CASSADGATEQYF. Written as DNA, the CDR3 is TGTGCCAGCAGCGCCGACGGGGCGACCGAGCAGTACTTC.